This T cell receptor beta chain comes out of a study of identical twins. TCRdb reprocessed the 5' RACE reads with MiXCR, giving one entry per CDR3 protein. The table lists over 600,000 distinct CDR3 sequences, 20% to 25% of them singletons. CDR1 is LGHNA and CDR2 is YSLEER in the germline V gene. The CDR3 contains 16 residues. Trimming at V came to 2 bases and at J to 0 bases, leaving 6 bases not matched to a gene. This clonotype was seen only once. These data are also associated with another study on T cells expressing NK-cell markers. In that study: CD3+CD56+NKG2C+, CD3+CD56+NKG2C- and CD3+CD56-NKG2C+ T cells, once sorted, supplied the TCR beta repertoires. Several donors likewise had their CD3+CD56-NKG2C+ fraction led by these clonotypes.

This TCR derives from a woman younger than 35 in good health. Specimen: PBMCs. V usage is TRBV4-3 and J usage is TRBJ2-7; 8 bases line up with TRBD1. The chain's CDR3 is CASSQTPDRGSYEQYF. In DNA form, the CDR3 reads TGCGCCAGCAGCCAAACTCCTGACAGGGGCTCCTACGAGCAGTACTTC.